One sample yielded the 11 T cell receptor beta chains listed below, sequenced in a study of Ad26.COV2.S vaccination and SARS-CoV-2 variants. The repertoire was sequenced with immunoSEQ multiplex PCR; TCRdb's copy has only in-frame clones and lacks some. The sample comprises 450,000 to 550,000 clones, approximately 89% of which are singletons, and approximately 2.5% rests with the top ten. Indicated treatment: around 19 received Ad26.COV2.S at low or high dose, single or two shots; 5 received placebo; per-sample allocation not given. Samples analyzed were those drawn on day 63 after the first vaccine or placebo injection. The input for sequencing was peripheral blood, taken in a trial of Ad26.COV2.S vaccine versus placebo. The origin of the receptors is a person between 18 and 60 years old who received the Ad26.COV2.S COVID-19 vaccine or a placebo.

The V call is TRBV6-6, the J call TRBJ1-2; 8 bases are shared with TRBD1. Per the germline V gene, CDR1 is MNHNY and CDR2 is SVGAGI (reference sequence). CDR3 length equals 15 residues. Losses at the gene ends were 6 bases for V and 5 bases for J; bases not matched to a gene: 11. The CDR3 here is CASRAPGQGGYGYTF. Written as DNA, the CDR3 is TGTGCCAGCAGGGCACCCGGACAGGGTGGATATGGCTACACCTTC.

This clone was counted a few times. V usage is TRBV27 and J usage is TRBJ1-1; the D is unclear. Germline V gene data show CDR1 as MNHEY and CDR2 as SMNVEV (reference sequence). The CDR3 is 15 residues long. Trimming left V 3 bases short and J 0 bases short, with 11 bases between. This CDR3 is CASSFAQVMNTEAFF. CDR3 sequence (DNA): TGTGCCAGCAGTTTCGCTCAGGTCATGAACACTGAAGCTTTCTTT.

This chain joins TRBV5-1 and TRBJ2-3; D may be TRBD2 (7 bases). Germline values: CDR1 SGHRS, CDR2 YFSETQ. The ends were cut back, 0 bases at V and 1 base at J, with 15 bases in the middle. The CDR3 is 17 amino acids. The CDR3 DNA sequence: TGCGCCAGCAGCTTGGAGGGGAGGGGGATCCGCACAGATACGCAGTATTTT. Translation: CASSLEGRGIRTDTQYF.

The chain recombines TRBV19 with TRBJ2-1; no reliable D call. Trimming pared 8 bases from V and 3 bases from J, leaving 17 bases between. The germline gives CDR1 LNHDA, CDR2 SQIVND (reference sequence). The CDR3 has 15 amino acids. The CDR3 reads CASATSKFFYNEQFF. The CDR3 DNA is TGTGCCAGTGCTACGAGCAAATTCTTCTACAATGAGCAGTTCTTC.

The chain couples TRBV4-2 to TRBJ2-5, with TRBD2 as a possible D gene (5 bases). This CDR3 has 15 residues. Germline assignment: CDR1 LGHNA and CDR2 YNFKEQ. Trimming took 3 bases from V and 0 from J, leaving 11 bases between them. CDR3 nucleotide sequence: TGTGCCAGCAGCCACGGGATGGGGTACCAAGAGACCCAGTACTTC. Its protein product is CASSHGMGYQETQYF.

The V gene is TRBV18, the J gene TRBJ2-3; TRBD2 agrees at 8 bases. The CDR3 length is 15 residues. After removal of 5 bases from V and 4 bases from J, the junction contained 8 bases not matched to a gene. From germline, CDR1 is KGHSH and CDR2 LQKENI. The CDR3 sequence is CASSYERESSDTQYF. The CDR3 nucleotides read TGTGCCAGCTCATACGAGCGGGAGAGTTCAGATACGCAGTATTTT.

The rearrangement joins TRBV7-9 to TRBJ2-1; no clear D gene. This CDR3 comprises 14 residues. Germline-derived CDR1 and CDR2 are SEHNR and FQNEAQ (reference sequence). Trimming left V 3 bases short and J 5 bases short, with 11 bases between. CDR3 region: CASSLTFSDNEQFF. CDR3 in DNA: TGTGCCAGCAGCTTGACCTTTTCCGACAATGAGCAGTTCTTC.

The chain uses TRBV6-6 and TRBJ1-1; D unresolved. The germline gives CDR1 MNHNY, CDR2 SVGAGI (reference sequence). Trimming pared 0 bases from V and 5 bases from J, leaving 10 bases between. The CDR3 is 14 residues long. CDR3 protein: CASSYSAGGTEAFF. The DNA for the CDR3 is TGTGCCAGCAGTTACTCTGCAGGTGGAACTGAAGCTTTCTTT.

The genes are TRBV7-8 and TRBJ2-3; 15 nucleotides match TRBD2. CDR1 and CDR2 (germline): SGHVS, FQNEAQ. After removal of 1 base from V and 8 bases from J, the junction contained 4 bases not matched to a gene. This CDR3 is built from 16 residues. In nucleotides, the CDR3 is TGTGCCAGCAGCTTAGGTCGGACTAGCGGGAGGGTTACGCAGTATTTT. It translates to CASSLGRTSGRVTQYF.

The chain is built from TRBV5-1 and TRBJ2-1, with D possibly being TRBD1 (6 bases). There are 16 residues in the CDR3. V shed 1 base and J shed 0 bases, with 11 bases lying between them. Germline lookup yields CDR1 SGHRS and CDR2 YFSETQ. For the CDR3, the DNA is TGCGCCAGCAGCTTGATAGACAGGAGCTCCTACAATGAGCAGTTCTTC. As protein: CASSLIDRSSYNEQFF.

V and J are TRBV16 and TRBJ2-2, with D uncertain. The CDR3 is 19 residues long. V shed 2 bases and J shed 3 bases, with 22 bases lying between them. Germline V lookup: CDR1 KGHSY, CDR2 FQNENV. This chain's CDR3 is CASSQLPRSEINDTGELFF. The CDR3 nucleotides read TGTGCCAGCAGCCAACTACCACGGTCGGAGATCAATGACACCGGGGAGCTGTTTTTT.